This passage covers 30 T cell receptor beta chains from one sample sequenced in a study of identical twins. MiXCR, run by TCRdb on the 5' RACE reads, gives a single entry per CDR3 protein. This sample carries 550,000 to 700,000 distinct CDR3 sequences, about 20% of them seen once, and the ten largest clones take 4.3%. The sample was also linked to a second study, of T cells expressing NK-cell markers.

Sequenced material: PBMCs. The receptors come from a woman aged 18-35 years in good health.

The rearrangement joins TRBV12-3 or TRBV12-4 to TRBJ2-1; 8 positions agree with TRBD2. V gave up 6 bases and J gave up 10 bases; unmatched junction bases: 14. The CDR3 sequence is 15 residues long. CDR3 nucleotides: TGTGCCAGCAGCTTACCGGGACTAGAGGGTCAGGAGCAGTTCTTC. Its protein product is CASSLPGLEGQEQFF.

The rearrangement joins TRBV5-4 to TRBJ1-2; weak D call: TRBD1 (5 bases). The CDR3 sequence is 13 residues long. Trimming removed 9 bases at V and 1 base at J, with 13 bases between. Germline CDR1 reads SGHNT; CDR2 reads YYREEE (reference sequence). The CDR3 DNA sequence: TGTGCCATCGGCTTTGGGGGTAACTATGGCTACACCTTC. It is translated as CAIGFGGNYGYTF.

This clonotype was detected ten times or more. The CDR3 DNA sequence: TGCAGTGCTGGACTAGCGGCCCCCTACGAGCAGTACTTC. Amino acids: CSAGLAAPYEQYF. This chain uses TRBV20-1 with TRBJ2-7; 10 bases align to TRBD2. Trimming took 5 bases from V and 2 from J; bases not matched to a gene: 3. This CDR3 contains 13 residues. Germline values: CDR1 DFQATT, CDR2 SNEGSKA (reference sequence).

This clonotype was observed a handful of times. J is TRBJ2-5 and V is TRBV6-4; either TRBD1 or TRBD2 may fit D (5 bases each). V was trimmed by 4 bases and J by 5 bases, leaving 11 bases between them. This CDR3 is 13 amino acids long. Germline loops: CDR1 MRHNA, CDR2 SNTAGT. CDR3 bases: TGTGCCAGCAGTGGGGACCGAGGGGAGACCCAGTACTTC. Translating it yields CASSGDRGETQYF.

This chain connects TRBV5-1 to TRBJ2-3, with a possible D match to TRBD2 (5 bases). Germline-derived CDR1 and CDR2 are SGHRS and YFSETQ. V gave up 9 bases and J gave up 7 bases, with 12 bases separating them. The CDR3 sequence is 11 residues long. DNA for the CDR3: TGCGCCACCCGGGAAGGAAATACGCAGTATTTT. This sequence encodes CATREGNTQYF.

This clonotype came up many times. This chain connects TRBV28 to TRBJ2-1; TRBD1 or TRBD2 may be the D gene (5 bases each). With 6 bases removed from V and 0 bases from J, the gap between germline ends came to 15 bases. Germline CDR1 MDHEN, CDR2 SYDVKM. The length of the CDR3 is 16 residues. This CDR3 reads CASRPGPGGSYNEQFF. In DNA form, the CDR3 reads TGTGCCAGCAGGCCAGGGCCTGGGGGCTCCTACAATGAGCAGTTCTTC.

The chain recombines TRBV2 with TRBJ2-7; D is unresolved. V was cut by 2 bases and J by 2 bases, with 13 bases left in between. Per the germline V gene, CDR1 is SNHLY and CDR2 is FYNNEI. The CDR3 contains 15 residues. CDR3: CASSELRTDPYEQYF. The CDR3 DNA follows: TGTGCCAGCAGTGAACTTAGAACAGACCCCTACGAGCAGTACTTC.

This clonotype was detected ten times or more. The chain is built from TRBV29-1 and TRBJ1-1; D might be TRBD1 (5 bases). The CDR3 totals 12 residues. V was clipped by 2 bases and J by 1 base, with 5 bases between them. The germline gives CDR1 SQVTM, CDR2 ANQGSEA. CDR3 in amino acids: CSVERGNTEAFF. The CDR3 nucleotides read TGCAGCGTTGAAAGGGGGAACACTGAAGCTTTCTTT.

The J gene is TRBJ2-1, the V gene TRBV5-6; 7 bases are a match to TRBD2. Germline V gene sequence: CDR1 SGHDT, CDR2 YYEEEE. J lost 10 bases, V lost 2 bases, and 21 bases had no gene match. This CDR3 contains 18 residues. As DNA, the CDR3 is TGTGCCAGCAGCTTCGTACCGCTCGGGGGAGGGGAGCGATGGGAGCAGTTCTTC. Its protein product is CASSFVPLGGGERWEQFF.

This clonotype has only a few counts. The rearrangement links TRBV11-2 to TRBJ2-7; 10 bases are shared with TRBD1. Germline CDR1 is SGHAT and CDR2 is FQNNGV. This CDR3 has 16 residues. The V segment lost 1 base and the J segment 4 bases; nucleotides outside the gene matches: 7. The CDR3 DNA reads TGTGCCAGCAGCTTAGGGAGACCGGGACAGGGGTACGAGCAGTACTTC. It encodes CASSLGRPGQGYEQYF.

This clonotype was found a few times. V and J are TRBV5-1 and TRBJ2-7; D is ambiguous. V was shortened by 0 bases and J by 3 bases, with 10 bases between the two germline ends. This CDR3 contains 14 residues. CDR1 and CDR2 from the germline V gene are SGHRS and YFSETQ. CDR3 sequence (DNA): TGCGCCAGCAGCTTGGGGATACAGCTCTACGAGCAGTACTTC. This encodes CASSLGIQLYEQYF.

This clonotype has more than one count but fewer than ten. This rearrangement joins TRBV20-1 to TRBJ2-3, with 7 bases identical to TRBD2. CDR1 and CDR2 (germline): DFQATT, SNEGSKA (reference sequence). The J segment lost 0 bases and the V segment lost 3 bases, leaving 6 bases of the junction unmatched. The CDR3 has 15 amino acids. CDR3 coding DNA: TGCAGTGCTAGGCTGACGCGGGGGAGCACAGATACGCAGTATTTT. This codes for CSARLTRGSTDTQYF.

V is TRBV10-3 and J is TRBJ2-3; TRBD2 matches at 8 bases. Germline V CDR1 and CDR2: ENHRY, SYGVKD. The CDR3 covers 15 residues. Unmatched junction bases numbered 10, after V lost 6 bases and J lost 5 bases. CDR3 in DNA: TGTGCCATCAGGGACTTAGAGAGCGGGGGAGATACGCAGTATTTT. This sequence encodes CAIRDLESGGDTQYF.

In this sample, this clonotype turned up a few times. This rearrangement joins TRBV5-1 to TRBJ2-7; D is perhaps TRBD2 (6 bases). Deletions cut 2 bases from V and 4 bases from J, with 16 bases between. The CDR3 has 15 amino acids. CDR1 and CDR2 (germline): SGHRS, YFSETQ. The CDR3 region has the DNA TGCGCCAGCAGCTTTCGAGGGTCGGGAGAATACGAGCAGTACTTC. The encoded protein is CASSFRGSGEYEQYF.

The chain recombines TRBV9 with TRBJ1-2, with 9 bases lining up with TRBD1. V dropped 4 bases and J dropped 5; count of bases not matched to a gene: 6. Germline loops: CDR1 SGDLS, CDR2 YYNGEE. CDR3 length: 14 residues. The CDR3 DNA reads TGTGCCAGCAGCACCATAGGGACAGGGTATGGCTACACCTTC. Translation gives CASSTIGTGYGYTF. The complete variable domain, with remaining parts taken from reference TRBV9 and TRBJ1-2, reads DSGVTQTPKHLITATGQRVTLRCSPRSGDLSVYWYQQSLDQGLQFLIQYYNGEERAKGNILERFSAQQFPDLHSELNLSSLELGDSALYFCASSTIGTGYGYTFGSGTRLTVV.

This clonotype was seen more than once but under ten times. The CDR3 bases are TGTGCCAGCAGCTTAGCGGGGAGGGAGCTGTTTTTT. This codes for CASSLAGRELFF. V is TRBV7-2 and J is TRBJ2-2; D remains unclear. V was cut by 0 bases and J by 9 bases, with 5 bases left in between. The germline CDR1 and CDR2 sequences are SGHTA and FQGNSA. The CDR3 has 12 residues.

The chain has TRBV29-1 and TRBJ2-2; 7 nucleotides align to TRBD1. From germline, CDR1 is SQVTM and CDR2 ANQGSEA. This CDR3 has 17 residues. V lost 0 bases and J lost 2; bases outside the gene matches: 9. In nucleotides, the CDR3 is TGCAGCGTTGAAGACCGCACAGGGGATGCTAACACCGGGGAGCTGTTTTTT. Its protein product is CSVEDRTGDANTGELFF.

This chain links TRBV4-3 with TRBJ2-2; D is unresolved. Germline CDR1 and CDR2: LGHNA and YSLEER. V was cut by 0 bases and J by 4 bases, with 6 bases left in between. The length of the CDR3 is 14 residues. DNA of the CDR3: TGCGCCAGCAGCCAAGACTACCGCACCGGGGAGCTGTTTTTT. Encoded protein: CASSQDYRTGELFF.

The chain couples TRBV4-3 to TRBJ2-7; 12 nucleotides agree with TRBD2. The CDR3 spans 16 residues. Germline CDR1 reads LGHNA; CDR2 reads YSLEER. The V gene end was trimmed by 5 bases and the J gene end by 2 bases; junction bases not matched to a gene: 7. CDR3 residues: CASSSRTSGATYEQYF. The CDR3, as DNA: TGCGCCAGCAGCTCTAGGACTAGCGGGGCTACCTACGAGCAGTACTTC.

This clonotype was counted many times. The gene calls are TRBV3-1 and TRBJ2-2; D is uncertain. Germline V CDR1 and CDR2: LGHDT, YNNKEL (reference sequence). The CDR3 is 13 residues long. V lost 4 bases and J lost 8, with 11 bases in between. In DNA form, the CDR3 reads TGTGCCAGCAGCCCCTCGCCCCAGGGGGAGCTGTTTTTT. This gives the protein CASSPSPQGELFF.

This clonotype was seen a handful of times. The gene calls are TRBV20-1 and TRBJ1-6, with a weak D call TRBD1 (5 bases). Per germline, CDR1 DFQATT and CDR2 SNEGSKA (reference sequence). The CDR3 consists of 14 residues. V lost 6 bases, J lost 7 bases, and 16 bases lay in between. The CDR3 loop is CSAPLDRNNSPLHF. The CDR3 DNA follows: TGCAGTGCGCCACTCGACAGAAACAATTCACCCCTCCACTTT.

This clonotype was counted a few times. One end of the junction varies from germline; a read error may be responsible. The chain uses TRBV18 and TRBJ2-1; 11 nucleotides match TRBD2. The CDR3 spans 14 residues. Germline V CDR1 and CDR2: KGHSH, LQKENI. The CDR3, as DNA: TGTGCCAGCTCACCATCGACTAGCGGGATTTATGACGTCTTC. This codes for CASSPSTSGIYDVF.

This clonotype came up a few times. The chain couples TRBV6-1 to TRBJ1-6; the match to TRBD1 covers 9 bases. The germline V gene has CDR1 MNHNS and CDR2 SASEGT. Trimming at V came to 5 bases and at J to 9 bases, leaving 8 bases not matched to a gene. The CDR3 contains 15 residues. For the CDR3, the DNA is TGTGCCAGCAGTATCCGGGGGACAGGGAGTTCACCCCTCCACTTT. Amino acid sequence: CASSIRGTGSSPLHF.

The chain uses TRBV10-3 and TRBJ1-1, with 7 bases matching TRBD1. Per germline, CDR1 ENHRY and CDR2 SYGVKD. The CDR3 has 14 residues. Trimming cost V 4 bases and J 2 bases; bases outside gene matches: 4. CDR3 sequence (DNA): TGTGCCATCAGTGGACAGGGAGGAAACACTGAAGCTTTCTTT. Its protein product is CAISGQGGNTEAFF.

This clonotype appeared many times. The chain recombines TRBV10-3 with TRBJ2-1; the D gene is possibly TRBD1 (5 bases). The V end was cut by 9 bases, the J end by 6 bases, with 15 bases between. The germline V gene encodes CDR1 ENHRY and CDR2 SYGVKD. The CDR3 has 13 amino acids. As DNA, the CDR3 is TGTGCCATAAAGGGGCCGTATGGCAATGAGCAGTTCTTC. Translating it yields CAIKGPYGNEQFF.

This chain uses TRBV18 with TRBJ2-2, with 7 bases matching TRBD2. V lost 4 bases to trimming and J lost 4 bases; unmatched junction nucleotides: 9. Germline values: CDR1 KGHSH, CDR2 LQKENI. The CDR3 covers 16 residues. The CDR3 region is CASSHGLVGITGELFF. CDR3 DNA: TGTGCCAGCTCACACGGACTAGTTGGAATCACCGGGGAGCTGTTTTTT.

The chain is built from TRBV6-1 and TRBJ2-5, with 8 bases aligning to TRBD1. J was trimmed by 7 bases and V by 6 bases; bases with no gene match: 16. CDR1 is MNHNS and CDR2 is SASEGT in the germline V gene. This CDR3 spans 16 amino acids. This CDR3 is CASRGFTGGPGTTQYF. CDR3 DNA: TGTGCCAGCAGGGGATTCACAGGGGGACCCGGAACGACCCAGTACTTC.

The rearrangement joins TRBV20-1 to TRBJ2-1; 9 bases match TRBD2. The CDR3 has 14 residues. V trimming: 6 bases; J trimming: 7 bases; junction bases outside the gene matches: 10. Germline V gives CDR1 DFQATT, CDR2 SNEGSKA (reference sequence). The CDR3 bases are TGCAGTGCCACCGGGACTAGCTGGAGGAATGAGCAGTTCTTC. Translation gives CSATGTSWRNEQFF.

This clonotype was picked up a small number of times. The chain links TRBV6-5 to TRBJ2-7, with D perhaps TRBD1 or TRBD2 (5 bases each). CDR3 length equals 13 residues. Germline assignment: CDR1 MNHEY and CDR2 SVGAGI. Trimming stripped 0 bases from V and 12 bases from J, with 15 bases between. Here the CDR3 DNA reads TGTGCCAGCAGTTACTCTGGGACCACCATTAGGTACTTC. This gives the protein CASSYSGTTIRYF.

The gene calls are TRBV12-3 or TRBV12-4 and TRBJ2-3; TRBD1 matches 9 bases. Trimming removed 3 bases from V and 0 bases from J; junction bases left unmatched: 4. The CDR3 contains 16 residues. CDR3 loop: CASSFGQGRSTDTQYF. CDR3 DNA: TGTGCCAGCAGTTTCGGACAGGGGCGGAGCACAGATACGCAGTATTTT.